The next 16 T cell receptor beta chains were all read from a single sample in a study of cytomegalovirus exposure and HLA in healthy donors. This PCR relied on a set of 60 Vbeta primers and 13 Jbeta primers. Assay: immunoSEQ multiplex PCR; the TCRdb copy retains only in-frame clones and omits some. This table holds approximately 160,000 clones, roughly 80% found once. The sequenced sample was PBMCs. Every receptor here comes from a human donor in good health.

The chain has TRBV7-2 and TRBJ2-4; 11 bases align to TRBD2. In germline, CDR1 is SGHTA, CDR2 FQGNSA. The CDR3 has 16 amino acids. V was pared by 5 bases and J by 2 bases, with 5 bases of the junction left unmatched. The CDR3 coding sequence is TGTGCCAGCAGCGTTAGCGGGGGGGCCTCCAAAAACATTCAGTACTTC. This translates into CASSVSGGASKNIQYF. Full variable domain (remainder filled in from reference TRBV7-2 and TRBJ2-4): GAGVSQSPSNKVTEKGKDVELRCDPISGHTALYWYRQSLGQGLEFLIYFQGNSAPDKSGLPSDRFSAERTGGSVSTLTIQRTQQEDSAVYLCASSVSGGASKNIQYFGAGTRLSVL.

The chain joins TRBV2 to TRBJ2-7, with 8 positions matching TRBD1. The junction had 4 bases not matched to a gene; V was cut back by 6 bases and J by 3 bases. CDR3 length: 13 amino acids. Germline loops: CDR1 SNHLY, CDR2 FYNNEI. CDR3 in amino acids: CASSPDRGYEQYF. For the CDR3, the DNA is TGTGCCAGCAGCCCAGACAGGGGCTACGAGCAGTACTTC.

V is TRBV27 and J is TRBJ1-2, with D uncertain. Germline V lookup: CDR1 MNHEY, CDR2 SMNVEV (reference sequence). This CDR3 is 14 amino acids long. V shed 4 bases and J shed 7 bases, with 16 bases lying between them. The CDR3 is CASSSTRAAPGYTF. CDR3 DNA sequence: TGTGCCAGCAGTTCCACGCGGGCGGCACCTGGCTACACCTTC.

The chain employs TRBV7-6 and TRBJ2-2; TRBD2 agrees at 9 bases. V was clipped by 5 bases and J by 1 base; unmatched bases: 8. Germline values: CDR1 SGHVS, CDR2 FNYEAQ. The CDR3 length is 17 residues. CDR3 nucleotide sequence: TGTGCCAGCAGCGACTACCAAGCGGGGGGGAACACCGGGGAGCTGTTTTTT. Its translation: CASSDYQAGGNTGELFF.

This chain connects TRBV5-4 to TRBJ2-5, with 11 bases that match TRBD2. Germline CDR1 reads SGHNT; CDR2 reads YYREEE (reference sequence). The CDR3 has 16 amino acids. V lost 3 bases to trimming and J lost 0 bases; unmatched junction nucleotides: 4. The CDR3: CASSWGLAVNQETQYF. DNA for the CDR3: TGTGCCAGCAGCTGGGGACTAGCGGTGAACCAAGAGACCCAGTACTTC. The full variable domain, with the rest looked up from reference TRBV5-4 and TRBJ2-5, is ETGVTQSPTHLIKTRGQQVTLRCSSQSGHNTVSWYQQALGQGPQFIFQYYREEENGRGNFPPRFSGLQFPNYSSELNVNALELDDSALYLCASSWGLAVNQETQYFGPGTRLLVL.

The CDR3, as DNA: TGTGCCATCAGGGACAGGGGCCAAGAGACCCAGTACTTC. As protein: CAIRDRGQETQYF. V and J are TRBV10-3 and TRBJ2-5; 9 nucleotides line up with TRBD1. V was pared by 6 bases and J by 1 base, with 0 bases of the junction left unmatched. The germline gives CDR1 ENHRY, CDR2 SYGVKD. CDR3 size: 13 residues.

V and J are TRBV7-2 and TRBJ2-6, with D possibly matching TRBD1 (6 bases). Germline V lookup: CDR1 SGHTA, CDR2 FQGNSA. Trimming cost V 5 bases and J 2 bases, with 10 bases left between them. This CDR3 spans 15 amino acids. The CDR3 nucleotides are TGTGCCAGCAGCCTACAGGGAGCTGGGGCCAACGTCCTGACTTTC. Its translation is CASSLQGAGANVLTF.

The chain couples TRBV7-2 to TRBJ1-1; D gene uncertain. Germline CDR1 and CDR2: SGHTA and FQGNSA. The CDR3 extends over 15 amino acids. V lost 3 bases, J lost 4 bases, and 15 bases lay in between. CDR3 in amino acids: CASSFPLAGGTEAFF. CDR3 bases: TGTGCCAGCAGCTTCCCCCTAGCCGGAGGCACTGAAGCTTTCTTT.

The J gene is TRBJ1-2, the V gene TRBV14; D is ambiguous. Trimming took 2 bases from V and 8 from J, leaving 15 bases between them. Germline CDR1 reads SGHDN; CDR2 reads FVKESK. CDR3 length equals 14 residues. This CDR3 reads CASSQSGGERGYTF. The CDR3 nucleotides read TGTGCCAGCAGCCAAAGCGGCGGGGAACGGGGCTACACCTTC.

As concerns this clone: The junction and the germline gene differ at one end; a read error may be behind it. The gene calls are TRBV2 and TRBJ2-7, with D possibly matching TRBD1 (6 bases). The V gene's germline CDR1 is SNHLY and CDR2 FYNNEI. This CDR3 is 13 amino acids long. This chain's CDR3 is CANSELAGVVGYF. CDR3 nucleotides: TGTGCCAACAGTGAACTCGCAGGGGTGGTGGGGTACTTC.

J is TRBJ1-2 and V is TRBV6-5; D gene unclear. CDR1 is MNHEY, CDR2 SVGAGI, per germline. The germline V and J ends were trimmed by 5 bases and 3 bases, with 10 bases remaining between them. The CDR3 length is 13 residues. The CDR3 sequence: CASSRTLHYGYTF. The CDR3 DNA sequence: TGTGCCAGCAGTAGAACTCTGCACTATGGCTACACCTTC.

This chain uses TRBV19 with TRBJ2-4, with unresolved D. This CDR3 is 16 amino acids long. Germline CDR1 LNHDA, CDR2 SQIVND (reference sequence). The ends were cut back, 6 bases at V and 0 bases at J, with 15 bases in the middle. The CDR3 bases are TGTGCCAGTAGCCCAGACAAAATCCTAGCCAAAAACATTCAGTACTTC. It codes for CASSPDKILAKNIQYF.

The DNA of the CDR3 is TGTGCCAGCAGCTTGGAAGGGAGTGGCTACACCTTC. Residues: CASSLEGSGYTF. The rearrangement joins TRBV5-6 to TRBJ1-2; no reliable D call. V was cut by 0 bases and J by 7 bases, with 7 bases left in between. Germline values: CDR1 SGHDT, CDR2 YYEEEE. The CDR3 length is 12 residues. Full variable domain (rest looked up from reference TRBV5-6 and TRBJ1-2): DAGVTQSPTHLIKTRGQQVTLRCSPKSGHDTVSWYQQALGQGPQFIFQYYEEEERQRGNFPDRFSGHQFPNYSSELNVNALLLGDSALYLCASSLEGSGYTFGSGTRLTVV.

The rearrangement uses TRBV5-5 and TRBJ2-7; 9 positions agree with TRBD2. Germline trimming cut 5 bases from V and 6 bases from J; bases unmatched to any gene: 15. The length of the CDR3 is 16 residues. In germline, CDR1 is SGHKS, CDR2 YYEKEE (reference sequence). The DNA for the CDR3 is TGTGCCAGCAGACTCGCTTCTAGCGGGACGCGACCCGAGCAGTACTTC. Translated, it gives CASRLASSGTRPEQYF.

The V call is TRBV2, the J call TRBJ2-3; TRBD1 matches 7 bases. J gave up 4 bases and V 2 bases, and 9 bases lay outside the gene matches. The CDR3 runs 16 residues. Germline lookup yields CDR1 SNHLY and CDR2 FYNNEI. The CDR3 sequence: CASSELLGQPPDTQYF. CDR3 coding DNA: TGTGCCAGCAGTGAACTGTTGGGACAGCCCCCAGATACGCAGTATTTT.

The V call is TRBV15, the J call TRBJ1-5; 7 nucleotides agree with TRBD1. Germline loops: CDR1 LNHNV, CDR2 YYDKDF (reference sequence). The CDR3 consists of 16 residues. The V gene end was trimmed by 1 base and the J gene end by 0 bases; junction bases not matched to a gene: 3. The CDR3 region has the DNA TGTGCCACCAGCAGAGCGACAGGGTTTAGCAATCAGCCCCAGCATTTT. Its translation is CATSRATGFSNQPQHF.